The clone carrying this TCR beta chain was found many times. Its target is unknown. The CDR3 contains 18 residues. V lost 3 bases, J lost 1 base, and 9 bases stayed unmatched. Looked up from germline, CDR1 is MNHEY and CDR2 is SMNVEV (reference sequence). The data belong to a study of T-cell reconstitution after alpha-beta-depleted transplantation in children. Study conclusions and caveats: Counts and diversity of T cells one year after transplant came mostly from newly produced T cells.

The library targeted TCRbeta and was prepared with unique molecular identifiers. Using its own MiXCR run on the PCR reads, TCRdb lists one record per CDR3 protein. The table has almost 500,000 distinct CDR3 sequences, over 9.5% seen once; the top ten hold just over 2%. The starting material was PBMCs, obtained before TCRalphabeta/CD19-depleted stem cell transplant. The sequence was obtained from a child aged 2 to 9 with inherited bone marrow failure, due to receive a stem cell transplant. V and J are TRBV27 and TRBJ2-2, with 9 bases lining up with TRBD2. In DNA, the CDR3 is TGTGCCAGCAGTTTGCGGCTAGCGGGACGTCTGAACACCGGGGAGCTGTTTTTT. Its translation is CASSLRLAGRLNTGELFF.